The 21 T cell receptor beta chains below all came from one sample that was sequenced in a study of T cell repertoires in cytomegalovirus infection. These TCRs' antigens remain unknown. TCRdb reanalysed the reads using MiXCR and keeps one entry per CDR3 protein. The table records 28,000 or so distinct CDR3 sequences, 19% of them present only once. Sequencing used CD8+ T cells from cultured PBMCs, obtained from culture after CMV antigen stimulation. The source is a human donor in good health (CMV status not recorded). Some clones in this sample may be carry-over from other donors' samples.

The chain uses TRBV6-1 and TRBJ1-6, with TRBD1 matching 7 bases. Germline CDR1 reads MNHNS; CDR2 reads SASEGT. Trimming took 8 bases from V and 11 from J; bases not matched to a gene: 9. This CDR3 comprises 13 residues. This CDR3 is CASQTGIPAPLHF. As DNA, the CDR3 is TGTGCCAGCCAGACAGGGATACCCGCACCCCTCCACTTT.

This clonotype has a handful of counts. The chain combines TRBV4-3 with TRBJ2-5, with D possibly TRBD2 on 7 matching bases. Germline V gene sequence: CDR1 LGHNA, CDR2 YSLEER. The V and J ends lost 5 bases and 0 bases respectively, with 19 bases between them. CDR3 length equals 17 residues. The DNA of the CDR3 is TGCGCCAGCAGCAGCCCACGGGGGGCGAAGTACCAAGAGACCCAGTACTTC. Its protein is CASSSPRGAKYQETQYF.

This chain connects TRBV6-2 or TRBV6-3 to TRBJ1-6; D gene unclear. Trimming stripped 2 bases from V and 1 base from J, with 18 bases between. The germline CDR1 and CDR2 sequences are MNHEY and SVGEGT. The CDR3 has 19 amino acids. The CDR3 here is CASSYGANQRGSYNSPLHF. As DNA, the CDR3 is TGTGCCAGCAGTTACGGTGCGAATCAAAGAGGATCCTATAATTCACCCCTCCACTTT.

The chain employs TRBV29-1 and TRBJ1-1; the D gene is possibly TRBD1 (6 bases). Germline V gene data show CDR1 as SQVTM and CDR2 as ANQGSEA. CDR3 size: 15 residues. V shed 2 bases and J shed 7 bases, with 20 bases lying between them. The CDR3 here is CSVELWEGGKNEAFF. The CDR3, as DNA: TGCAGCGTTGAATTATGGGAGGGGGGAAAGAATGAAGCTTTCTTT.

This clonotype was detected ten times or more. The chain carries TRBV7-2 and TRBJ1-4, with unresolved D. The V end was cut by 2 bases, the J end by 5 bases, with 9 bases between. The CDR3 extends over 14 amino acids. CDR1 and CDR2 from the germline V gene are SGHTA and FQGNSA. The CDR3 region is CASSLSGTNEKLFF. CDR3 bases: TGTGCCAGCAGCTTATCGGGAACGAATGAAAAACTGTTTTTT.

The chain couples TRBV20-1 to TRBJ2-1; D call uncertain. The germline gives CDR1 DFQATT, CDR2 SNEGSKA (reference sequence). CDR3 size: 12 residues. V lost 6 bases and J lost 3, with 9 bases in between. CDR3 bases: TGCAGTGCCACCGACGGCTACAATGAGCAGTTCTTC. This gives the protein CSATDGYNEQFF.

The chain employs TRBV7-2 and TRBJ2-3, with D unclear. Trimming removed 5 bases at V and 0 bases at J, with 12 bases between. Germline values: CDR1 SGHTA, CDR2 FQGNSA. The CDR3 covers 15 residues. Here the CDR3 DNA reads TGTGCCAGCAGCCAGACCTTCCCTAGCACAGATACGCAGTATTTT. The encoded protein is CASSQTFPSTDTQYF.

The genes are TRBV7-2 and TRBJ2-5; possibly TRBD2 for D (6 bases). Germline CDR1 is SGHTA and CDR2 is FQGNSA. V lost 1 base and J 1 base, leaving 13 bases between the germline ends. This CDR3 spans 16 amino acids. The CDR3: CASSLDRENTQETQYF. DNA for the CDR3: TGTGCCAGCAGCTTAGATCGGGAGAACACCCAAGAGACCCAGTACTTC.

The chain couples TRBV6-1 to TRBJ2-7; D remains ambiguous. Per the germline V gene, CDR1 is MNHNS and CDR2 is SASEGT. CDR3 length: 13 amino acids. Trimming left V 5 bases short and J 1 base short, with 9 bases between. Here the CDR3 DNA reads TGTGCCAGCAGTTACAAGGCGTCCTACGAGCAGTACTTC. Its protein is CASSYKASYEQYF.

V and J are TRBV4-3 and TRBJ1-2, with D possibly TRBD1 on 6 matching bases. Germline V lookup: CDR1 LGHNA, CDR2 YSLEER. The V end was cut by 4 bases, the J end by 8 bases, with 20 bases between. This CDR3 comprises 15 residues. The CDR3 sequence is CASSLVGGGAGGYTF. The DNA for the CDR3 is TGCGCCAGCAGCCTCGTCGGAGGGGGGGCAGGGGGCTACACCTTC.

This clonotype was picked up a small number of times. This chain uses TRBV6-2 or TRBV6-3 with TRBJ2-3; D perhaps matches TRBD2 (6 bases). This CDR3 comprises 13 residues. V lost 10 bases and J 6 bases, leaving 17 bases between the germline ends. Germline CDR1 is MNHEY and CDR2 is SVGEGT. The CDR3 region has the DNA TGTGCCACCTTCCCGGGAGTTCTGGATACGCAGTATTTT. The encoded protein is CATFPGVLDTQYF.

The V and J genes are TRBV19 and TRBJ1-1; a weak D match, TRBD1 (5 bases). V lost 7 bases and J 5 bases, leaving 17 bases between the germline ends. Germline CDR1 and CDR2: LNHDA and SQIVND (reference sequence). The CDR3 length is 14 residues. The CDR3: CASTKTTEGTEAFF. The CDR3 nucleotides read TGTGCCAGTACCAAAACCACAGAGGGGACTGAAGCTTTCTTT.

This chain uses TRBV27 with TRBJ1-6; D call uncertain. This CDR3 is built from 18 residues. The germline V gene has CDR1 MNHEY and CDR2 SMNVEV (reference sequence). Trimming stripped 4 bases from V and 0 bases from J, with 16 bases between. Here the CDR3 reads CASSSAPPPFSYNSPLHF. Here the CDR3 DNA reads TGTGCCAGCAGTTCCGCGCCACCCCCTTTCTCCTATAATTCACCCCTCCACTTT.

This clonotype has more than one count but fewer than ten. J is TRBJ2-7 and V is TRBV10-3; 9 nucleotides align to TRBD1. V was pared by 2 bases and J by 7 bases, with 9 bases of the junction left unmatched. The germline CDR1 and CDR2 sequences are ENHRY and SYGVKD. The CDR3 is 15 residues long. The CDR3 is CAISEPGQGSEEQYF. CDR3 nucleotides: TGTGCCATCAGTGAGCCCGGACAGGGGTCGGAAGAGCAGTACTTC.

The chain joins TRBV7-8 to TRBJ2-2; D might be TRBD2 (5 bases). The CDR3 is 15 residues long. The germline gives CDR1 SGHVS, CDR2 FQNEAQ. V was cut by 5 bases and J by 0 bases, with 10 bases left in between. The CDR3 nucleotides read TGTGCCAGCAGCCTCAGCGGAGCGAACACCGGGGAGCTGTTTTTT. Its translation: CASSLSGANTGELFF.

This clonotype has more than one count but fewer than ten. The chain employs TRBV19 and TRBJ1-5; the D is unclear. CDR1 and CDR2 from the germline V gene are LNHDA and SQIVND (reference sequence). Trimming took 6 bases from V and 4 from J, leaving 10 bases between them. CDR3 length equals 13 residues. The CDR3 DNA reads TGTGCCAGTAGCATCACCGGGAATCAGCCCCAGCATTTT. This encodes CASSITGNQPQHF.

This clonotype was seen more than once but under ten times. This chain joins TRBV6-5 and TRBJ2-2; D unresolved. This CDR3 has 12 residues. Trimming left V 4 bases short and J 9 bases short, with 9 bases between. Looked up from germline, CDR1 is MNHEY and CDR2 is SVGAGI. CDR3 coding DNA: TGTGCCAGCAGTTCCCGCGACTGGGAGCTGTTTTTT. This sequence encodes CASSSRDWELFF.

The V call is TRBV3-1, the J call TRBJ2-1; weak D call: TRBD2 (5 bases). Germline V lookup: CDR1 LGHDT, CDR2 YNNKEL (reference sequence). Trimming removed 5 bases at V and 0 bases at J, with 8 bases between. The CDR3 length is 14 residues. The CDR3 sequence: CASSSRDSYNEQFF. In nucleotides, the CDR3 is TGTGCCAGCAGCTCCCGGGACTCCTACAATGAGCAGTTCTTC.

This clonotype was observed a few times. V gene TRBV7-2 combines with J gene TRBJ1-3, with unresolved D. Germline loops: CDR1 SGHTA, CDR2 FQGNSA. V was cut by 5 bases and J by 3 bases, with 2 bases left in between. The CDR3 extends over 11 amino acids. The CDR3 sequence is CASSDGNTIYF. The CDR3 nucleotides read TGTGCCAGCAGCGATGGAAACACCATATATTTT.

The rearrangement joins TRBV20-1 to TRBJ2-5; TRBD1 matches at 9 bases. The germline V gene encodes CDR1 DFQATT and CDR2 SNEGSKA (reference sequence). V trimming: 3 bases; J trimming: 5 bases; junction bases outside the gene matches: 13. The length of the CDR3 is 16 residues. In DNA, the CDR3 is TGCAGTGCTAGCCACTGGGACAGGGTGATAGTTGAGACCCAGTACTTC. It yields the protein CSASHWDRVIVETQYF.

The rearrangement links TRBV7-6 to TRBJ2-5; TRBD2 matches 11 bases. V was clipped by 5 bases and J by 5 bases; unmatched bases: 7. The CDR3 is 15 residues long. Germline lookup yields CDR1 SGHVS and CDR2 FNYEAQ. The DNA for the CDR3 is TGTGCCAGCAGCCAAACTAGCGGGAGTAGGGAGACCCAGTACTTC. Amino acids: CASSQTSGSRETQYF.